Described below is a single T cell receptor beta chain sequence and its context. Its antigen is as yet unknown. Germline CDR1 is SNHLY and CDR2 is FYNNEI. The V and J ends lost 3 bases and 4 bases respectively, with 9 bases between them. The CDR3 totals 13 residues. The repertoire was sequenced with immunoSEQ multiplex PCR; TCRdb's copy has only in-frame clones and lacks some. This sample yields 150,000 to 200,000 clones, of which more than 80% are seen a single time; approximately 3.9% belongs to the top ten. These data belong to a study of T cell responses to AZD1222 COVID-19 vaccine. Study findings and constraints: The sample set comprised mostly white British donors with more females, and clonal diversity was possibly underestimated.

The sequencing used peripheral blood, collected on day 0 of AZD1222 vaccination. The clonotype originates from an adult in good health. This chain connects TRBV2 to TRBJ1-1, with D possibly matching TRBD1 (6 bases). CDR3 bases: TGTGCCAGCAGTGATCAGGGGCTCACTGAAGCTTTCTTT. This sequence encodes CASSDQGLTEAFF.